This T cell receptor (beta chain) emerged from a study of molecular identifiers for immune sequencing clone quantification. In this sample, this clonotype turned up a few times. One entry per CDR3 protein, called by TCRdb with MiXCR from the PCR reads. This sample carries 460,000 or so distinct CDR3 sequences, around 23% of them seen once, and the ten largest clones take around 0.76%. The CDR3 runs to 17 residues. Trimming removed 1 base from V and 2 bases from J; junction bases left unmatched: 7. The naive CD8 libraries originated from between roughly 17,000 and 1,000,000 sorted cells and drew on 10%, 30% or 50% RNA.

The chain employs TRBV12-3 or TRBV12-4 and TRBJ2-3; TRBD2 aligns across 9 bases. The sequence derives from a human donor in good health. Some libraries in this study had Jurkat cell RNA spiked in. The sample consisted of naive CD8+ T cells from blood, with Jurkat cell RNA spiked in. The subset was: FACS-sorted CD8+CD4-CCR7+CD45RA+ naive T cells. The CDR3, as DNA: TGTGCCAGCAGTTTAGGGTTAGCGGGGGTCTACACAGATACGCAGTATTTT. This sequence encodes CASSLGLAGVYTDTQYF.